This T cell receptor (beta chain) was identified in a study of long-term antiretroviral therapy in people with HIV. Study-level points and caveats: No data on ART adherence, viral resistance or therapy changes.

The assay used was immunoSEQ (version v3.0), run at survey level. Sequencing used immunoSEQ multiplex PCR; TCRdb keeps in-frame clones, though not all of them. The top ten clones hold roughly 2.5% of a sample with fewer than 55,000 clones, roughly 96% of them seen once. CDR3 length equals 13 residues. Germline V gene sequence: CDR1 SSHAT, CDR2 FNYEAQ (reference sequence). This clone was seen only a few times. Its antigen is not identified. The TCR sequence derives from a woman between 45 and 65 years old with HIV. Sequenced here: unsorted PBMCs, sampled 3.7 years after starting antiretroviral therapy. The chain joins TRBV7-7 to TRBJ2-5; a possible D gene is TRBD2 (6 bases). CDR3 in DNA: TGTGCTAGCGGACGGGACTCCGCTGAGACCCAGTACTTC. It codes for CASGRDSAETQYF.